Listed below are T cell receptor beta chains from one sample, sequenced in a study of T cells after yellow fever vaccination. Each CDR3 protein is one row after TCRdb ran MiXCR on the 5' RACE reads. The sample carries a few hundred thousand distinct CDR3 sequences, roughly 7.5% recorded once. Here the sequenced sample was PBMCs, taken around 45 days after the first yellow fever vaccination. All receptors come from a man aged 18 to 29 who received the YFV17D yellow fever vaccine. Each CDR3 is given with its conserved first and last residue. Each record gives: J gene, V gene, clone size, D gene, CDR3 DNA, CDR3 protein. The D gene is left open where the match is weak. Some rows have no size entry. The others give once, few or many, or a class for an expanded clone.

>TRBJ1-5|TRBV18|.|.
TGTGCCAGCTCACAAAGGGGGGCCGGCAATCAGCCCCAGCATTTT
CASSQRGAGNQPQHF
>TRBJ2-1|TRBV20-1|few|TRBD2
TGCAGTGCTAGAGATCTAACAGTCCAGCGGGGGGGCAATGAGCAGTTCTTC
CSARDLTVQRGGNEQFF
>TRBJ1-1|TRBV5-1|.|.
TGCGCCAGCACCGAAGGGGTGGGAGCTTTCTTT
CASTEGVGAFF
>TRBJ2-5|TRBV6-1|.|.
TGTGCCAGCAGTGGGGGACGGGCGCAAGAGACCCAGTACTTC
CASSGGRAQETQYF
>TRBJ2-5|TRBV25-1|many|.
TGTGCCAGCAGTGGAAGCGGGACAGGAAGACCCGAAGAGACCCAGTACTTC
CASSGSGTGRPEETQYF
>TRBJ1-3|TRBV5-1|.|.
TGCGCCAGCAGCCTCGTACCCGGGGTAAACACCATATATTTT
CASSLVPGVNTIYF
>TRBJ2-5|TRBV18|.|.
TGTGCCAGCTCACCATCGGGACTGACAGGGGAGACCCAGTACTTC
CASSPSGLTGETQYF
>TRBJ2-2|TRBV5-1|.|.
TGCGCCAGCAGCTTCGTGGGAACTGACGCCGGGGAGCTGTTTTTT
CASSFVGTDAGELFF
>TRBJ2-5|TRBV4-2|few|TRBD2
TGTGCCAGCAGCCCCGGGACTAGCGGTGTTTCCCAGTACTTC
CASSPGTSGVSQYF
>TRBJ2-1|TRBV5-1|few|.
TGCGCCAGCAGCTTTGGTGGGGCCGACTACAATGAGCAGTTCTTC
CASSFGGADYNEQFF
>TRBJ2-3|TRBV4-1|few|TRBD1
TGCGCCAGCAGCCAAATTGGGACAGGGATCACAGATACGCAGTATTTT
CASSQIGTGITDTQYF
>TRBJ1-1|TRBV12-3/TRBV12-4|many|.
TGTGCCAGCAGCTTAGCAGTGAACACTGAAGCTTTCTTT
CASSLAVNTEAFF
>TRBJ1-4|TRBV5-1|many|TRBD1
TGCGCCAGCAGCGGGCAGGGGGCACAGAGCGAAAAACTGTTTTTT
CASSGQGAQSEKLFF
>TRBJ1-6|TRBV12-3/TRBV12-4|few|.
TGTGCCAGCGCTCCCTTCGGTTCACCCCTCCACTTT
CASAPFGSPLHF
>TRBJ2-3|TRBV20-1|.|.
TGCAGTGCTGCCAGGGGGGTTAGCACAGATACGCAGTATTTT
CSAARGVSTDTQYF
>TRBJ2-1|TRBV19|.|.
TGTGCCAGTAGTATAGGGAGCCAGTCCTACAATGAGCAGTTCTTC
CASSIGSQSYNEQFF
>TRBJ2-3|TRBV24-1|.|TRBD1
TGTGCCACCAGTGTAGGGGGACAGCCTTGGGGGTATAGCACAGATACGCAGTATTTT
CATSVGGQPWGYSTDTQYF
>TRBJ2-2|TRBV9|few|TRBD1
TGTGCCAGCAGCCCCAGGACAGGCAACGGGGAGCTGTTTTTT
CASSPRTGNGELFF
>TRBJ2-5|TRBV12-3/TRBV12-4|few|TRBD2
TGTGCCAGCAGTTCGGCCGGGGGGTACCAAGAGACCCAGTACTTC
CASSSAGGYQETQYF
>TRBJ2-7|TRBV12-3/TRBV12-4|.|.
TGTGCCAGCAGTAGACTCTCCTACGAGCAGTACTTC
CASSRLSYEQYF
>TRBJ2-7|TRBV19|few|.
TGTGCCAGTAGTCGGCAGGACCGTAAGTATTACGAGCAGTACTTC
CASSRQDRKYYEQYF
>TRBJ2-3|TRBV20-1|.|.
TGCAGTGCTAGCGAGGACCACACAGATACGCAGTATTTT
CSASEDHTDTQYF
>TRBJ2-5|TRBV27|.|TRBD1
TGTGCCAGCAGCCTCCGACAGGGCTGGGAGACCCAGTACTTC
CASSLRQGWETQYF
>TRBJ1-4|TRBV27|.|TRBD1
TGTGCCAGCAGAAGGACAGGCGGGCTTGAAAAACTGTTTTTT
CASRRTGGLEKLFF
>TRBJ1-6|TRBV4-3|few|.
TGCGCCAGCAGCCAAGGGACGTCAGGGAATAATTCACCCCTCCACTTT
CASSQGTSGNNSPLHF
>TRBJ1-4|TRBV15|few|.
TGTGCCACCAGCAGAGATTCAGGGTGGGATGAAAAACTGTTTTTT
CATSRDSGWDEKLFF
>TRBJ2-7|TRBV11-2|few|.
TGTGCCAGCAGCTTAGACCTAGCCCGGGGCTACGAGCAGTACTTC
CASSLDLARGYEQYF
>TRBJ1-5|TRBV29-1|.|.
TGCAGCGTTAAGGACGTACATCAGCCCCAGCATTTT
CSVKDVHQPQHF
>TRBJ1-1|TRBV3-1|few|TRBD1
TGTGCCAGCAGCCACGGGACAGGGTGGACTGAAGCTTTCTTT
CASSHGTGWTEAFF
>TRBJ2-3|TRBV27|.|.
TGTGCCAGCAGTTTCTGGCAGACCCCCACAGATACGCAGTATTTT
CASSFWQTPTDTQYF
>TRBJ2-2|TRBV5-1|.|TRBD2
TGCGCCAGCAGCTATCTAGCGGGGGCGAACACCGGGGAGCTGTTTTTT
CASSYLAGANTGELFF